Presented here are 16 T cell receptor beta chains from one specimen sequenced in a study of cytomegalovirus exposure and HLA in healthy donors. PCR primers comprised 60 Vbeta and 13 Jbeta primers. Some clones are missing from TCRdb's copy, which holds only in-frame ones; the method was immunoSEQ multiplex PCR. Seen here are 85,000 to 130,000 clones, about 70% observed once, and the top ten hold 0.79%. Material: PBMCs. These receptors all stem from a boy aged 5 to 17 in good health and CMV-seronegative.

The chain recombines TRBV7-8 with TRBJ2-3; D is unresolved. The CDR3 spans 14 residues. The germline V and J ends were trimmed by 1 base and 4 bases, with 9 bases remaining between them. Germline CDR1 and CDR2: SGHVS and FQNEAQ. The CDR3 DNA follows: TGTGCCAGCAGCTTAGACGGTGTGGCAGATACGCAGTATTTT. It translates to CASSLDGVADTQYF.

Only one count was recorded for this clone. The J gene is TRBJ1-3, the V gene TRBV6-5; TRBD1 matches at 9 bases. CDR3 length: 15 amino acids. Trimming cost V 5 bases and J 3 bases; bases outside gene matches: 5. Germline-derived CDR1 and CDR2 are MNHEY and SVGAGI. CDR3 region: CASSAGTGSGNTIYF. CDR3 DNA: TGTGCCAGCAGTGCCGGGACAGGGAGTGGAAACACCATATATTTT.

This clone was seen a handful of times. This chain joins TRBV6-6 and TRBJ2-1; TRBD2 might be the D (6 bases). V was cut by 0 bases and J by 8 bases, with 14 bases left in between. CDR1 and CDR2 from the germline V gene are MNHNY and SVGAGI (reference sequence). This CDR3 has 15 residues. The CDR3 sequence is CASSYSPQGGHEQFF. The CDR3 DNA is TGTGCCAGCAGTTACTCCCCCCAGGGAGGACATGAGCAGTTCTTC.

In its sample, this clone was seen a few times. This sequence joins TRBV5-4 and TRBJ1-3, with unresolved D. The length of the CDR3 is 14 residues. The V gene's germline CDR1 is SGHNT and CDR2 YYREEE (reference sequence). V lost 4 bases, J lost 4 bases, and 12 bases lay in between. CDR3 bases: TGTGCCAGCAGCGTCTCCTCGGTAGGAAACACCATATATTTT. Its translation is CASSVSSVGNTIYF.

This chain links TRBV4-3 with TRBJ2-4; 8 bases are a match to TRBD1. Germline V gives CDR1 LGHNA, CDR2 YSLEER. This CDR3 is built from 14 residues. V lost 1 base, J lost 5 bases, and 1 base stayed unmatched. CDR3 sequence reads: CASSQGTGQNIQYF. CDR3 nucleotides: TGCGCCAGCAGCCAAGGGACAGGGCAAAACATTCAGTACTTC.

This chain links TRBV10-3 with TRBJ1-4; D not resolved. Germline CDR1 reads ENHRY; CDR2 reads SYGVKD. V lost 2 bases and J lost 4, with 5 bases in between. The CDR3 extends over 13 amino acids. The CDR3 sequence: CAISERGNEKLFF. The CDR3 region has the DNA TGTGCCATCAGTGAGCGGGGTAATGAAAAACTGTTTTTT.

A note on this clone: Relative to the germline gene, one junction end is altered; a read error may explain this. The rearrangement links TRBV7-6 to TRBJ2-1; 9 bases align to TRBD2. The CDR3 runs 15 residues. Germline CDR1 is SGHVS and CDR2 is FNYEAQ. The CDR3: CASTLAGAPSGEQFF. The CDR3 DNA is TGTGCCAGCACCTTAGCGGGGGCGCCCAGCGGTGAGCAGTTCTTC.

J is TRBJ2-2 and V is TRBV2; 10 bases agree with TRBD1. The junction had 1 base not matched to a gene; V was cut back by 3 bases and J by 3 bases. Per the germline V gene, CDR1 is SNHLY and CDR2 is FYNNEI. The CDR3 sequence is 15 residues long. CDR3 sequence: CASSEGQGYTGELFF. The CDR3, as DNA: TGTGCCAGCAGTGAGGGACAGGGGTACACCGGGGAGCTGTTTTTT.

This clone was picked up a small number of times. V is TRBV5-1 and J is TRBJ2-5; 7 positions agree with TRBD2. The V gene's germline CDR1 is SGHRS and CDR2 YFSETQ. The length of the CDR3 is 14 residues. V shed 0 bases, J shed 5 bases, and the junction held 4 bases outside the gene matches. This chain's CDR3 is CASSLEQGGETQYF. CDR3 in DNA: TGCGCCAGCAGCTTGGAGCAGGGAGGGGAGACCCAGTACTTC.

This chain links TRBV6-4 with TRBJ2-3; 7 positions match TRBD2. V trimming: 4 bases; J trimming: 3 bases; junction bases outside the gene matches: 7. This CDR3 is 15 amino acids long. CDR1 and CDR2 from the germline V gene are MRHNA and SNTAGT. The CDR3 loop reads CASSAGLGATDTQYF. The CDR3 DNA reads as TGTGCCAGCAGTGCCGGACTAGGAGCAACAGATACGCAGTATTTT.

The rearrangement joins TRBV30 to TRBJ2-1; 7 bases fit TRBD2. The V gene end was trimmed by 4 bases and the J gene end by 2 bases; junction bases not matched to a gene: 5. The V gene's germline CDR1 is GTSNPN and CDR2 SVGIG (reference sequence). The CDR3 loop spans 14 amino acids. CDR3 DNA sequence: TGTGCCTGGACCTATAGCGGGCCCTACAATGAGCAGTTCTTC. Encoded protein: CAWTYSGPYNEQFF.

The CDR3 DNA reads TGTGCCTGGAGAGGGACTAGGGGTACCGGGGAGCTGTTTTTT. This translates into CAWRGTRGTGELFF. This chain joins TRBV30 and TRBJ2-2, with 8 positions matching TRBD2. With 3 bases clipped from V and 5 bases from J, the junction kept 5 bases outside the gene matches. The CDR3 loop spans 14 amino acids. The V gene's germline CDR1 is GTSNPN and CDR2 SVGIG (reference sequence).

V and J are TRBV20-1 and TRBJ2-7, with D possibly being TRBD2 (5 bases). The V and J ends lost 7 bases and 5 bases respectively, with 12 bases between them. CDR1 is DFQATT, CDR2 SNEGSKA, per germline (reference sequence). CDR3 size: 11 residues. Here the CDR3 DNA reads TGCAGTGGAGAAGAGCGGAACGAGCAGTACTTC. This gives the protein CSGEERNEQYF.

This clone was seen just once. The rearrangement joins TRBV7-9 to TRBJ2-7, with D possibly TRBD1 on 5 matching bases. The V gene lost 5 bases and the J gene lost 3 bases, with 11 bases spanning the gap. The length of the CDR3 is 13 residues. Germline V CDR1 and CDR2: SEHNR, FQNEAQ (reference sequence). CDR3: CASSIPTDYEQYF. The DNA for the CDR3 is TGTGCCAGCAGCATACCGACAGACTACGAGCAGTACTTC.

The chain links TRBV18 to TRBJ1-1; weak D call: TRBD1 (5 bases). The germline V and J ends were trimmed by 3 bases and 4 bases, with 18 bases remaining between them. The CDR3 is made up of 16 amino acids. Germline lookup yields CDR1 KGHSH and CDR2 LQKENI. CDR3 nucleotides: TGTGCCAGCTCACCGTCCCTTCAGGGCCGTGGCACTGAAGCTTTCTTT. Translation: CASSPSLQGRGTEAFF.

V and J are TRBV19 and TRBJ2-7; D perhaps matches TRBD1 (6 bases). The CDR3 is 13 amino acids. V was cut by 3 bases and J by 3 bases, with 9 bases left in between. Germline CDR1 LNHDA, CDR2 SQIVND (reference sequence). The chain's CDR3 is CASSILQGYEQYF. CDR3 nucleotides: TGTGCCAGTAGTATCTTACAGGGCTACGAGCAGTACTTC.